The entry below describes one T cell receptor beta chain. Its target is not known. Germline V gives CDR1 MNHNY, CDR2 SVGAGI (reference sequence). The CDR3 has 13 amino acids. The data derive from a study of cytomegalovirus exposure and HLA in healthy donors. Study-level background: Of all 398 donors who were genotyped, about 80% belonged to the Caucasian-associated ancestry cluster.

Among the donors, all were healthy bone marrow donors. Use of 60 Vbeta and 13 Jbeta primers characterized the PCR. Profiling relied on immunoSEQ multiplex PCR, and the TCRdb table lists in-frame clones only, not all of them. Here the sample spans about 93,000 clones, 82% being singletons. Points from the study as a whole: Compared with the roughly 670-donor mean, an Asian-associated ancestry cluster reportedly had fewer N-insertions, according to a later analysis. A list of roughly 180 TCR beta chains associated with cytomegalovirus was given.

This sequence originates from a man aged 45 to 65 in good health and CMV-seronegative. Sequenced: PBMCs. V gene TRBV6-6 combines with J gene TRBJ2-5, with D possibly matching TRBD1 (5 bases). The J call may not be correct, given that the DNA end is closer to TRBJ2-7. CDR3 amino acids: CASHEWQGYEQYF. For the CDR3, the DNA is TGTGCCAGCCATGAGTGGCAGGGATACGAGCAGTACTTC.